This T cell receptor (beta chain) appears in the sequencing data of a study of T cell responses to AZD1222 COVID-19 vaccine. Assay used: immunoSEQ multiplex PCR; TCRdb lists only in-frame clones, some missing. The sample has 100,000 or so clones; roughly 84% are singletons. Here the sequenced sample was peripheral blood, taken on day 0 of AZD1222 vaccination. This TCR derives from an adult in good health.

The CDR3 DNA reads as TGTGCCAGCAGTTTAGAATACCAGCCCCAGCATTTT. Translating it yields CASSLEYQPQHF. V and J are TRBV12-3 or TRBV12-4 and TRBJ1-5; D is ambiguous. This CDR3 has 12 amino acids. V was cut by 1 base and J by 7 bases, with 5 bases left in between.